One and the same sample provided the 23 T cell receptor beta chains below, sequenced in a study of cytomegalovirus exposure and HLA in healthy donors (dated by TCRdb to the late 2010s). To prepare the library, the immunoSEQ multiplex PCR assay was applied. For the multiplex PCR, a mixture combining 60 forward primers for TCR Vbeta segments and 13 reverse primers for TCR Jbeta segments was used. TCRdb's version of the immuneACCESS table is confined to in-frame rearrangements and falls short of the full clone set. An unresolved V gene accounts for under half of the shortfall where checked; the remainder is of unknown origin. The sample table lists about 200,000 clones, 81% of them with a count of one. Of the sample, around 3.6% falls within the top ten clones. The sequencing sample was made of PBMCs. The receptors here all came from a middle-aged man in good health and CMV-seropositive.

The sample holds a few counts of this clone. The chain employs TRBV6-6 and TRBJ1-1; perhaps TRBD1 as D (5 bases). Deletions cut 2 bases from V and 4 bases from J, with 11 bases between. CDR1 and CDR2 (germline): MNHNY, SVGAGI (reference sequence). The CDR3 length is 14 residues. CDR3 nucleotides: TGTGCCAGCAGTTACAAGGGAGGGACCACTGAAGCTTTCTTT. Its protein product is CASSYKGGTTEAFF.

The rearrangement uses TRBV18 and TRBJ1-1, with TRBD1 as a possible D gene (6 bases). Germline V CDR1 and CDR2: KGHSH, LQKENI. This CDR3 spans 16 amino acids. Between the trimmed V and J ends, which lost 3 bases and 0 bases, there was a span of 14 bases. The CDR3 bases are TGTGCCAGCTCACCTCCATTAACAGGGCTGAACACTGAAGCTTTCTTT. It encodes CASSPPLTGLNTEAFF.

The chain uses TRBV28 and TRBJ2-5; D call uncertain. The CDR3 is 13 amino acids. Trimming took 9 bases from V and 5 from J, leaving 16 bases between them. The germline V gene encodes CDR1 MDHEN and CDR2 SYDVKM. CDR3 in amino acids: CASTPTVLETQYF. The CDR3 region has the DNA TGTGCCAGTACCCCAACGGTGTTGGAGACCCAGTACTTC.

In DNA form, the CDR3 reads TGTGCCAGCAGCTTGGGGTTTAAAACGGCTGAAGCTTTCTTT. Amino acid sequence: CASSLGFKTAEAFF. The chain employs TRBV5-6 and TRBJ1-1; D is unresolved. The V end was cut by 0 bases, the J end by 6 bases, with 12 bases between. In germline, CDR1 is SGHDT, CDR2 YYEEEE. The CDR3 extends over 14 amino acids.

The CDR3 region has the DNA TGCGCCAGCAGTGAACGGACTCAAAGGGACTACGAGCAGTACTTC. Its protein is CASSERTQRDYEQYF. The chain employs TRBV10-1 and TRBJ2-7, with a possible D match to TRBD2 (5 bases). The CDR3 runs 15 residues. V dropped 3 bases and J dropped 3 bases, with 15 bases sitting between them. Germline V CDR1 and CDR2: WNHNN, SYGVQD (reference sequence).

This rearrangement joins TRBV2 to TRBJ2-3, with 7 bases fitting TRBD2. The CDR3 sequence is 15 residues long. Germline-derived CDR1 and CDR2 are SNHLY and FYNNEI. Trimming took 3 bases from V and 1 from J; bases not matched to a gene: 4. The CDR3: CASSESAGRTDTQYF. In DNA form, the CDR3 reads TGTGCCAGCAGTGAGTCAGCGGGGCGCACAGATACGCAGTATTTT.

The CDR3 bases are TGTGCCAGCAGCCCTCTAGCTAGCGGGATTTGGGATACGCAGTATTTT. It codes for CASSPLASGIWDTQYF. The chain has TRBV5-6 and TRBJ2-3, with TRBD2 identical over 9 bases. The germline V gene has CDR1 SGHDT and CDR2 YYEEEE. With 4 bases clipped from V and 6 bases from J, the junction kept 12 bases outside the gene matches. The CDR3 is 16 amino acids.

The chain combines TRBV30 with TRBJ2-7; D gene unclear. The CDR3 is 10 residues long. Trimming took off 7 bases at V and 6 bases at J, with 10 bases between the two ends. Germline loops: CDR1 GTSNPN, CDR2 SVGIG (reference sequence). The CDR3: CAFQAREQYF. The CDR3 region has the DNA TGTGCCTTCCAAGCTCGCGAGCAGTACTTC.

This clone was detected only once. CDR3 sequence: CASSSRDRGLEQYF. CDR3 bases: TGTGCCAGCAGCAGCCGGGACAGGGGCCTCGAGCAGTACTTC. The V and J genes are TRBV5-4 and TRBJ2-7; 10 bases are shared with TRBD1. V was clipped by 4 bases and J by 6 bases; unmatched bases: 7. The CDR3 is 14 residues long. The V gene's germline CDR1 is SGHNT and CDR2 YYREEE (reference sequence). Full variable domain (rest looked up from reference TRBV5-4 and TRBJ2-7): ETGVTQSPTHLIKTRGQQVTLRCSSQSGHNTVSWYQQALGQGPQFIFQYYREEENGRGNFPPRFSGLQFPNYSSELNVNALELDDSALYLCASSSRDRGLEQYFGPGTRLTVT.

J is TRBJ2-7 and V is TRBV6-1, with 8 bases aligning to TRBD2. CDR1 and CDR2 (germline): MNHNS, SASEGT. The length of the CDR3 is 14 residues. Trimming took 5 bases from V and 2 from J; bases not matched to a gene: 5. As DNA, the CDR3 is TGTGCCAGCAGTCCCACTAGCGGCACCTACGAGCAGTACTTC. Encoded protein: CASSPTSGTYEQYF.

This clone has only a few counts. The same CDR3 arises from other DNA sequences in this sample as well. The rearrangement joins TRBV6-6 to TRBJ2-7; TRBD1 is a possible D gene (6 bases). V gave up 4 bases and J gave up 4 bases, with 8 bases separating them. Germline values: CDR1 MNHNY, CDR2 SVGAGI (reference sequence). CDR3 length equals 12 residues. The CDR3, as DNA: TGTGCCAGCAGTTGGGACAATTACGAGCAGTACTTC. Translation: CASSWDNYEQYF.

The chain employs TRBV4-1 and TRBJ2-3; tentatively, D is TRBD1 (6 bases). The germline V gene encodes CDR1 MGHRA and CDR2 YSYEKL. The CDR3 extends over 15 amino acids. V lost 2 bases to trimming and J lost 3 bases, with 12 bases between them. CDR3 sequence (DNA): TGCGCCAGCAGCCAACAGGGGATACGGACAGATACGCAGTATTTT. Translating it yields CASSQQGIRTDTQYF.

This clone was found a few times. This chain links TRBV2 with TRBJ1-1, with D unclear. This CDR3 is built from 15 residues. The germline CDR1 and CDR2 sequences are SNHLY and FYNNEI. Between the trimmed V and J ends, which lost 3 bases and 8 bases, there was a span of 19 bases. CDR3 protein: CASSEAGVRFGEAFF. The CDR3 DNA follows: TGTGCCAGCAGTGAGGCGGGAGTACGGTTCGGGGAAGCTTTCTTT.

This clone has only a few counts. V gene TRBV28 combines with J gene TRBJ2-1; 8 nucleotides line up with TRBD2. V shed 11 bases and J 0 bases; nucleotides not matched to a gene: 3. The CDR3 length is 13 residues. CDR1 is MDHEN, CDR2 SYDVKM, per germline. The CDR3: CARLASSYNEQFF. The CDR3 region has the DNA TGTGCCCGACTAGCGTCCTCCTACAATGAGCAGTTCTTC.

The J gene is TRBJ2-7, the V gene TRBV2, with TRBD2 matching over 7 bases. Losses at the gene ends were 8 bases for V and 0 bases for J; bases not matched to a gene: 7. The germline V gene has CDR1 SNHLY and CDR2 FYNNEI. CDR3 length: 14 amino acids. The CDR3 loop is CASAQGGTSYEQYF. The CDR3 DNA is TGTGCCAGCGCCCAGGGAGGGACCTCCTACGAGCAGTACTTC.

This chain connects TRBV7-8 to TRBJ2-7; 7 nucleotides align to TRBD1. The CDR3 contains 16 residues. After removal of 5 bases from V and 2 bases from J, the junction contained 12 bases not matched to a gene. Germline V gene sequence: CDR1 SGHVS, CDR2 FQNEAQ. The CDR3 loop is CASSARDSGTTYEQYF. As DNA, the CDR3 is TGTGCCAGCAGCGCCCGGGACAGTGGTACGACCTACGAGCAGTACTTC.

V gene TRBV28 combines with J gene TRBJ2-5; D perhaps matches TRBD1 (7 bases). The J call may be wrong; the DNA end is better matched by TRBJ2-7. This CDR3 spans 14 amino acids. The germline V gene has CDR1 MDHEN and CDR2 SYDVKM. The CDR3 bases are TGTGCCAGCAGTACAGGGGAGGAGAGGTACGAGCAGTACTTC. Amino acid sequence: CASSTGEERYEQYF.

The V and J genes are TRBV5-6 and TRBJ2-7; TRBD1 matches 10 bases. V dropped 6 bases and J dropped 9; count of bases not matched to a gene: 15. CDR1 and CDR2 (germline): SGHDT, YYEEEE. The CDR3 sequence is 15 residues long. CDR3 in DNA: TGTGCCAGCACCGAGGGGACAGGGGCCCCCCTGGGGCAGTACTTC. It specifies CASTEGTGAPLGQYF.

This clone was observed a few times. The V and J genes are TRBV6-1 and TRBJ1-2; TRBD1 is a possible D gene (6 bases). V gave up 4 bases and J gave up 0 bases, with 9 bases separating them. CDR1 is MNHNS and CDR2 is SASEGT in the germline V gene. The CDR3 is 14 residues long. As DNA, the CDR3 is TGTGCCAGCAGTGTGGGGACAACTAACTATGGCTACACCTTC. Encoded protein: CASSVGTTNYGYTF.

The chain recombines TRBV14 with TRBJ2-7, with TRBD1 matching over 9 bases. The trim removed 4 bases at V and 3 bases at J, leaving 7 bases unmatched. The germline V gene encodes CDR1 SGHDN and CDR2 FVKESK. The CDR3 is made up of 15 amino acids. As DNA, the CDR3 is TGTGCCAGCAGCCGACTTGACAGGGGGAACTACGAGCAGTACTTC. It is translated as CASSRLDRGNYEQYF. Combining the CDR3 with reference TRBV14 and TRBJ2-7 gives the whole variable domain EAGVTQFPSHSVIEKGQTVTLRCDPISGHDNLYWYRRVMGKEIKFLLHFVKESKQDESGMPNNRFLAERTGGTYSTLKVQPAELEDSGVYFCASSRLDRGNYEQYFGPGTRLTVT.

The chain carries TRBV27 and TRBJ2-3; D is ambiguous. V lost 6 bases and J lost 0, with 10 bases in between. Germline CDR1 is MNHEY and CDR2 is SMNVEV (reference sequence). CDR3 length: 14 amino acids. CDR3: CASSSEASTDTQYF. The CDR3 bases are TGTGCCAGCAGCTCCGAGGCTAGCACAGATACGCAGTATTTT.

As DNA, the CDR3 is TGTGCCAGCAGCGTAGGGACGGCGGGGAGCACAGATACGCAGTATTTT. This gives the protein CASSVGTAGSTDTQYF. V usage is TRBV9 and J usage is TRBJ2-3, with a weak D call TRBD2 (6 bases). The V gene lost 0 bases and the J gene lost 0 bases, with 11 bases spanning the gap. Germline CDR1 is SGDLS and CDR2 is YYNGEE. CDR3 length: 16 amino acids. Together with reference TRBV9 and TRBJ2-3, the CDR3 gives the full variable domain: DSGVTQTPKHLITATGQRVTLRCSPRSGDLSVYWYQQSLDQGLQFLIQYYNGEERAKGNILERFSAQQFPDLHSELNLSSLELGDSALYFCASSVGTAGSTDTQYFGPGTRLTVL.

This rearrangement joins TRBV19 to TRBJ1-5; TRBD1 matches at 9 bases. CDR3 length: 17 residues. Germline V gene sequence: CDR1 LNHDA, CDR2 SQIVND (reference sequence). The V gene end was trimmed by 5 bases and the J gene end by 0 bases; junction bases not matched to a gene: 8. The CDR3 DNA follows: TGTGCCAGTAGTCCGGACAGGGGTGGGGATAGCAATCAGCCCCAGCATTTT. It encodes CASSPDRGGDSNQPQHF.